This T cell receptor (beta chain) came from a study of OX40 agonist ivuxolimab in advanced cancers. Context from the whole study: Ivuxolimab, which targeted the costimulatory receptor OX40 (CD134), was an agonistic, fully human IgG2 monoclonal antibody. Intravenous ivuxolimab was administered to patients every 2 weeks at six dose levels: 0.01, 0.1, 0.3, 1.5, 3 and 10 mg/kg. Of the approximately 54 dose-escalation patients, hepatocellular carcinoma was present in about 20, melanoma in around 15, renal cell carcinoma in 9 and head and neck cancer in 9. In the dose-escalation cohort, 75% to 90% of patients were male, and the mean age was roughly 60 years with a range of roughly 23 to 79. Patients were allowed to have had prior anti-PD-1, anti-PD-L1 or anti-CTLA-4 therapy, and approximately 40% of the dose-escalation patients had previously received checkpoint inhibitors. Partial responses occurred in three dose-escalation patients: two with cutaneous melanoma and one with hepatocellular carcinoma. The point of sequencing TCRbeta in the periphery was to test whether ivuxolimab changed TCR sequence diversity and drove clonal T-cell expansion. The paper covers the monotherapy dose-escalation part of the phase I ivuxolimab trial, which included N of about 56 patients.

Concerning this clone itself: The clone's antigen remains unknown. The input lacks base qualities; no much larger clone sits a single base away.

The germline V end is reduced by 4 bases and the J end by 3 bases; junction bases left unmatched: 7. Sequences MDHEN (CDR1) and SYDVKM (CDR2) are obtained from the germline V gene. Including the terminal cysteine and phenylalanine, the CDR3 comprises 15 residues. Only the CDR3 part of the read is kept: 45 bases, read in frame from the first base. Results the study describes overall, beyond this receptor: Low levels of normalized T-cell clonal expansion were also seen in some nonresponding patients. The antigen specificity of the peripheral T cells that underwent clonal expansion was not determined. On average, CD8+ T cells showed more expanded clones than CD4+ T cells after ivuxolimab. In the 0.1-3.0 mg/kg groups, partial responders had among the lowest normalized peripheral clonal expansion, particularly in CD8+ T cells. At doses of 0.1 to 3.0 mg/kg, clonal expansion of both CD4+ and CD8+ T cells in blood was seen between baseline and week 6.

Patients with autoimmune disease history or receiving systemic immunosuppression were excluded from the trial. Peripheral blood for TCR sequencing was collected from all dose cohorts at baseline, on cycle 4 day 1, and on cycle 7 day 1. Samples came from an open-label, multicenter, first-in-human phase I dose-escalation trial of ivuxolimab. The trial enrolled adults with locally advanced or metastatic head and neck squamous cell, hepatocellular, melanoma or renal cell carcinoma. Before TCR sequencing, CD4+ T cells and CD8+ T cells from peripheral blood were sorted into separate populations. Genomic DNA was extracted from sorted cells for sequencing of the TCRbeta CDR3 region. The immunoSEQ Assay was used to sequence the TCRbeta CDR3 regions. Entries here come from immuneACCESS through TCRdb and include only in-frame sequences with V and J called. Some clones fail to appear in such tables; in the studies checked, an unresolved V gene covers under half of the shortfall, and the cause of the remainder is unknown. A total of roughly 25,000 clones appear in this sample, 77% of them only once. The ten largest clones add up to more than 15% of the sample.

This sequence uses TRBV28 and TRBJ2-7, and TRBD2 matches 9 of the central bases. The clonotype was recovered from an adult with an advanced solid tumor such as melanoma, head and neck, liver or kidney cancer. The material was CD4+ or CD8+ T cells sorted from blood, obtained in a trial of the OX40 agonist ivuxolimab. The CDR3 corresponds to CASSSLQLAGYEQYF. The DNA sequence is given as TGTGCCAGCAGTTCCCTCCAACTAGCGGGCTACGAGCAGTACTTC.